This T cell receptor (beta chain) was identified in a study of T-cell memory formation after mild COVID-19. TCR alpha and TCR beta cDNA libraries carrying sample barcodes and UMIs came from 5'RACE with constant-segment primers. TCRdb redid the calling of the 5' RACE reads with MiXCR, one entry per CDR3 protein. This sample has approximately 42,000 distinct CDR3 sequences, with around 6.1% found just once. Points from the study as a whole: Researchers found some responding clones in pre-infection memory, a sign that cross-reactive memory joined. The second-wave clones peaking on day 37 were not confirmed as SARS-CoV-2-specific.

As regards this clonotype: Its cognate antigen is unknown.

Sequenced: PBMCs or a T cell subset sorted from them (not recorded which). The sequence derives from an adult who had mild COVID-19 (a few samples of this study predate the infection). Cell type and time point are not known.

CDR3: CASSPRTSGSWDEQFF. CDR3 nucleotides: TGTGCCAGCAGCCCGCGGACTAGCGGGAGTTGGGATGAGCAGTTCTTC. This rearrangement joins TRBV7-2 to TRBJ2-1, with 13 nucleotides matching TRBD2. Germline CDR1 SGHTA, CDR2 FQGNSA. The CDR3 extends over 16 amino acids. J was trimmed by 8 bases and V by 5 bases; bases with no gene match: 9.